Listed here are 31 T cell receptor beta chains from one sample, sequenced in a study of blood T cell repertoires in COVID-19. Only in-frame clones appear in the TCRdb table, and some are missing; sequencing was by immunoSEQ multiplex PCR. The repertoire includes 88,000 or so clones, 81% of them detected once, and around 4.5% sits in the top ten. Sequencing used peripheral blood. These receptors were taken from a man in his sixties with acute or convalescent COVID-19.

A single count supports this clone. The J gene is TRBJ2-3, the V gene TRBV27; a possible D gene is TRBD2 (6 bases). Deletions cut 4 bases from V and 3 bases from J, with 11 bases between. The CDR3 contains 14 residues. Germline CDR1 reads MNHEY; CDR2 reads SMNVEV (reference sequence). CDR3 nucleotides: TGTGCCAGCAGTTACGGCGGGGTAACAGATACGCAGTATTTT. Protein: CASSYGGVTDTQYF.

V gene TRBV28 combines with J gene TRBJ2-7; D uncertain. Trimming left V 2 bases short and J 0 bases short, with 17 bases between. This CDR3 has 17 amino acids. The germline gives CDR1 MDHEN, CDR2 SYDVKM. The CDR3 loop reads CASSLMVRRSSSYEQYF. For the CDR3, the DNA is TGTGCCAGCAGTTTAATGGTAAGGCGGTCGAGCTCCTACGAGCAGTACTTC.

The chain links TRBV29-1 to TRBJ1-1, with a weak D call TRBD1 (5 bases). Germline CDR1 SQVTM, CDR2 ANQGSEA. CDR3 length: 13 amino acids. For the CDR3, the DNA is TGCGGAAGCTCCACCAGGGTGAACACTGAAGCTTTCTTT. It encodes CGSSTRVNTEAFF. Full variable domain (remainder filled in from reference TRBV29-1 and TRBJ1-1): SAVISQKPSRDICQRGTSLTIQCQVDSQVTMMFWYRQQPGQSLTLIATANQGSEATYESGFVIDKFPISRPNLTFSTLTVSNMSPEDSSIYLCGSSTRVNTEAFFGQGTRLTVV.

The gene calls are TRBV5-1 and TRBJ2-2, with TRBD2 identical over 14 bases. The CDR3 is made up of 14 amino acids. V dropped 5 bases and J dropped 6; count of bases not matched to a gene: 0. CDR1 and CDR2 (germline): SGHRS, YFSETQ. The CDR3 loop reads CASRTSGGAGELFF. CDR3 DNA sequence: TGCGCCAGCAGGACTAGCGGGGGGGCCGGGGAGCTGTTTTTT.

This clone was detected only once. The sample holds other DNA sequences that translate to the same CDR3. The rearrangement joins TRBV7-9 to TRBJ2-2; 14 nucleotides line up with TRBD2. This CDR3 is built from 18 residues. Germline lookup yields CDR1 SEHNR and CDR2 FQNEAQ (reference sequence). J lost 3 bases, V lost 2 bases, and 5 bases had no gene match. CDR3 sequence (DNA): TGTGCCAGCAGCTTAAGGACTAGCGGGAGGTCCGACACCGGGGAGCTGTTTTTT. It specifies CASSLRTSGRSDTGELFF.

This chain uses TRBV3-1 (or the pseudogene TRBV3-2) with TRBJ1-5, with D unclear. This CDR3 region has 14 residues. Germline lookup yields CDR1 LGHDT and CDR2 YNNKEL (reference sequence). The germline V and J ends were trimmed by 1 base and 6 bases, with 10 bases remaining between them. CDR3 nucleotides: TGTGCCAGCAGCCAAGGCCAGGTAGGTCAGCCCCAGCATTTT. Protein sequence: CASSQGQVGQPQHF.

The V gene is TRBV27, the J gene TRBJ2-1, with D possibly TRBD2 on 5 matching bases. V shed 2 bases and J shed 0 bases, with 8 bases lying between them. The CDR3 runs to 15 residues. The germline CDR1 and CDR2 sequences are MNHEY and SMNVEV (reference sequence). CDR3 protein: CASSLPGSSYNEQFF. The CDR3 DNA reads as TGTGCCAGCAGTTTACCGGGAAGCTCCTACAATGAGCAGTTCTTC.

The chain carries TRBV24-1 and TRBJ2-2, with D perhaps matching TRBD1 (5 bases). V lost 6 bases, J lost 6 bases, and 13 bases lay in between. The CDR3 extends over 14 amino acids. CDR1 KGHDR and CDR2 SFDVKD come from the germline V gene. The chain's CDR3 is CATSRQGGPGELFF. The CDR3 DNA is TGTGCCACCAGTCGTCAGGGTGGCCCCGGGGAGCTGTTTTTT.

V and J are TRBV5-5 and TRBJ2-3; perhaps TRBD2 as D (5 bases). The CDR3 extends over 11 amino acids. CDR1 is SGHKS, CDR2 YYEKEE, per germline (reference sequence). V gave up 7 bases and J gave up 6 bases, with 9 bases separating them. CDR3 protein: CASSASDTQYF. In DNA form, the CDR3 reads TGTGCCAGCTCCGCTAGCGATACGCAGTATTTT.

The chain recombines TRBV18 with TRBJ2-2, with D unresolved. V lost 1 base to trimming and J lost 1 base, with 7 bases between them. Germline V gives CDR1 KGHSH, CDR2 LQKENI. This CDR3 comprises 15 residues. The CDR3 is CASSPLSKNTGELFF. The CDR3 bases are TGTGCCAGCTCACCACTTAGCAAGAACACCGGGGAGCTGTTTTTT.

V gene TRBV5-6 combines with J gene TRBJ2-2; 8 bases map to TRBD2. The trim removed 2 bases at V and 2 bases at J, leaving 5 bases unmatched. The CDR3 is 16 residues long. Germline lookup yields CDR1 SGHDT and CDR2 YYEEEE. In DNA, the CDR3 is TGTGCCAGCAGCTTATTAGCGGGACCCAACACCGGGGAGCTGTTTTTT. Translation: CASSLLAGPNTGELFF.

V is TRBV9 and J is TRBJ1-6, with 8 nucleotides matching TRBD1. Germline lookup yields CDR1 SGDLS and CDR2 YYNGEE. With 0 bases clipped from V and 4 bases from J, the junction kept 3 bases outside the gene matches. This CDR3 has 16 amino acids. The CDR3 DNA reads TGTGCCAGCAGCGTAGACGGGACAGGATATAATTCACCCCTCCACTTT. Encoded protein: CASSVDGTGYNSPLHF.

The chain employs TRBV5-6 and TRBJ2-6, with D possibly matching TRBD1 (6 bases). Germline CDR1 SGHDT, CDR2 YYEEEE. Trimming pared 1 base from V and 2 bases from J, leaving 7 bases between. CDR3 length: 15 amino acids. The CDR3 sequence is CASSLQGTGANVLTF. The CDR3 DNA follows: TGTGCCAGCAGCTTGCAGGGGACTGGGGCCAACGTCCTGACTTTC. Full variable domain (remainder filled in from reference TRBV5-6 and TRBJ2-6): DAGVTQSPTHLIKTRGQQVTLRCSPKSGHDTVSWYQQALGQGPQFIFQYYEEEERQRGNFPDRFSGHQFPNYSSELNVNALLLGDSALYLCASSLQGTGANVLTFGAGSRLTVL.

The chain carries TRBV7-2 and TRBJ2-3; TRBD1 might be the D (6 bases). The germline CDR1 and CDR2 sequences are SGHTA and FQGNSA. The CDR3 runs 14 residues. V lost 4 bases and J lost 2, with 10 bases in between. Here the CDR3 reads CASSSGQPTDTQYF. The CDR3 DNA sequence: TGTGCCAGCAGCTCCGGACAGCCCACAGATACGCAGTATTTT. Together with reference TRBV7-2 and TRBJ2-3, the CDR3 gives the full variable domain: GAGVSQSPSNKVTEKGKDVELRCDPISGHTALYWYRQSLGQGLEFLIYFQGNSAPDKSGLPSDRFSAERTGGSVSTLTIQRTQQEDSAVYLCASSSGQPTDTQYFGPGTRLTVL.

The V and J genes are TRBV5-6 and TRBJ2-2; D unclear. The germline gives CDR1 SGHDT, CDR2 YYEEEE. The V end lost 0 bases, the J end lost 5 bases, and 5 bases lay between the germline ends. The CDR3 is made up of 13 amino acids. CDR3 residues: CASSLVLTGELFF. In DNA form, the CDR3 reads TGTGCCAGCAGCTTGGTCCTAACCGGGGAGCTGTTTTTT. Full variable domain (outside the CDR3, taken from reference TRBV5-6 and TRBJ2-2): DAGVTQSPTHLIKTRGQQVTLRCSPKSGHDTVSWYQQALGQGPQFIFQYYEEEERQRGNFPDRFSGHQFPNYSSELNVNALLLGDSALYLCASSLVLTGELFFGEGSRLTVL.

The V call is TRBV10-1, the J call TRBJ2-5, with 8 positions matching TRBD1. V shed 1 base, J shed 5 bases, and the junction held 6 bases outside the gene matches. This CDR3 contains 15 residues. Germline loops: CDR1 WNHNN, CDR2 SYGVQD (reference sequence). The CDR3 DNA is TGCGCCAGCAGTGAGTTCAGGGGGCGAGGGGAGACCCAGTACTTC. This codes for CASSEFRGRGETQYF.

This clone was observed a few times. Germline and junction disagree at one end, which may indicate a read error. This rearrangement joins TRBV7-7 to TRBJ2-1, with a possible D match to TRBD1 (6 bases). The CDR3 is 14 residues long. CDR1 is SSHAT, CDR2 FNYEAQ, per germline (reference sequence). The CDR3 protein is CASSVRGLGNEQFF. DNA for the CDR3: TGTGCTAGCAGCGTCAGGGGATTAGGGAATGAGCAGTTCTTC.

This chain uses TRBV6-4 with TRBJ2-2; D is unresolved. The V and J ends lost 0 bases and 3 bases respectively, with 11 bases between them. The CDR3 is made up of 16 amino acids. Germline V CDR1 and CDR2: MRHNA, SNTAGT. Here the CDR3 reads CASSDSNGGYTGELFF. DNA of the CDR3: TGTGCCAGCAGTGACTCGAACGGCGGTTACACCGGGGAGCTGTTTTTT.

This clone has just one count. The chain has TRBV24-1 and TRBJ2-7, with 11 bases lining up with TRBD1. The CDR3 spans 17 residues. Germline V gene sequence: CDR1 KGHDR, CDR2 SFDVKD. V shed 3 bases and J 3 bases; nucleotides not matched to a gene: 9. CDR3: CATSDAGQGAHGYEQYF. CDR3 DNA: TGTGCCACCAGTGATGCCGGACAGGGGGCGCACGGCTACGAGCAGTACTTC.

The chain has TRBV9 and TRBJ2-3; TRBD2 is a possible D gene (6 bases). The V gene's germline CDR1 is SGDLS and CDR2 YYNGEE. The CDR3 spans 15 residues. The ends were cut back, 0 bases at V and 2 bases at J, with 10 bases in the middle. The CDR3: CASSVAGASTDTQYF. The CDR3 coding sequence is TGTGCCAGCAGCGTAGCGGGAGCCTCCACAGATACGCAGTATTTT. Variable domain in full (rest from reference TRBV9 and TRBJ2-3): DSGVTQTPKHLITATGQRVTLRCSPRSGDLSVYWYQQSLDQGLQFLIQYYNGEERAKGNILERFSAQQFPDLHSELNLSSLELGDSALYFCASSVAGASTDTQYFGPGTRLTVL.

This clone was picked up one time. The chain combines TRBV12-3 or TRBV12-4 with TRBJ2-7; D remains unclear. V dropped 3 bases and J dropped 4 bases, with 7 bases sitting between them. The CDR3 sequence is 12 residues long. The CDR3 DNA reads TGTGCCAGCAGTTTCCTCGTTTACGAGCAGTACTTC. Residues: CASSFLVYEQYF.

The sample holds a few counts of this clone. The genes are TRBV9 and TRBJ1-5; D not resolved. Trimming left V 4 bases short and J 4 bases short, with 12 bases between. This CDR3 has 14 residues. Germline lookup yields CDR1 SGDLS and CDR2 YYNGEE. This chain's CDR3 is CASSTGDGNQPQHF. CDR3 bases: TGTGCCAGCAGCACTGGAGACGGGAATCAGCCCCAGCATTTT.

Note on this clone: Other DNA variants within this sample encode the same CDR3. The gene calls are TRBV4-1 and TRBJ1-5, with 7 bases that match TRBD1. In germline, CDR1 is MGHRA, CDR2 YSYEKL. Unmatched junction bases numbered 1, after V lost 0 bases and J lost 2 bases. This CDR3 contains 15 residues. CDR3 coding DNA: TGCGCCAGCAGCCAAGACGGACAGGGCAATCAGCCCCAGCATTTT. Translated, it gives CASSQDGQGNQPQHF.

This chain joins TRBV19 and TRBJ1-4; D may be TRBD1 (6 bases). The CDR3 runs to 16 residues. The ends were cut back, 2 bases at V and 2 bases at J, with 12 bases in the middle. The germline gives CDR1 LNHDA, CDR2 SQIVND (reference sequence). CDR3: CASSIRGQGTNEKLFF. In DNA form, the CDR3 reads TGTGCCAGTAGTATACGGGGCCAGGGGACTAATGAAAAACTGTTTTTT.

This rearrangement joins TRBV7-8 to TRBJ1-2; D might be TRBD1 (5 bases). This CDR3 is built from 13 residues. The V gene's germline CDR1 is SGHVS and CDR2 FQNEAQ. Trimming took 7 bases from V and 8 from J, leaving 17 bases between them. This CDR3 reads CASTSQGSLGYTF. As DNA, the CDR3 is TGTGCCAGCACCTCGCAGGGTTCGTTGGGCTACACCTTC.

The chain is built from TRBV10-3 and TRBJ1-5; D is undetermined. Trimming took 2 bases from V and 3 from J, leaving 8 bases between them. Germline values: CDR1 ENHRY, CDR2 SYGVKD. CDR3 size: 14 residues. The CDR3 is CAISETILNQPQHF. The CDR3 DNA reads as TGTGCCATCAGTGAGACAATTCTCAATCAGCCCCAGCATTTT.

The chain recombines TRBV6-5 with TRBJ2-7; tentatively, D is TRBD1 (7 bases). CDR1 MNHEY and CDR2 SVGAGI come from the germline V gene. Between the trimmed V and J ends, which lost 0 bases and 3 bases, there was a span of 12 bases. The CDR3 extends over 15 amino acids. In DNA, the CDR3 is TGTGCCAGCAGTTACTCGGCAGGGGGAGGCTACGAGCAGTACTTC. This gives the protein CASSYSAGGGYEQYF.

This chain uses TRBV7-2 with TRBJ1-2; D is possibly TRBD1 (5 bases). This CDR3 has 16 amino acids. Trimming took off 5 bases at V and 4 bases at J, with 20 bases between the two ends. Germline CDR1 SGHTA, CDR2 FQGNSA. The CDR3 nucleotides read TGTGCCAGCAGCCCCGGGGCCGGGGGGGGAGTCTATGGCTACACCTTC. This encodes CASSPGAGGGVYGYTF.

V and J are TRBV6-5 and TRBJ2-3; TRBD2 agrees at 7 bases. Germline V gene data show CDR1 as MNHEY and CDR2 as SVGAGI. The CDR3 extends over 13 amino acids. With 6 bases clipped from V and 5 bases from J, the junction kept 5 bases outside the gene matches. CDR3 sequence reads: CASSPAGLDTQYF. Written as DNA, the CDR3 is TGTGCCAGCAGCCCAGCGGGGTTAGATACGCAGTATTTT.

The chain links TRBV3-1 (or the pseudogene TRBV3-2) to TRBJ2-5, with 11 bases aligning to TRBD2. V lost 2 bases, J lost 5 bases, and 10 bases stayed unmatched. Germline CDR1 and CDR2: LGHDT and YNNKEL (reference sequence). The CDR3 has 17 amino acids. The chain's CDR3 is CASSQNPTSGIGETQYF. Here the CDR3 DNA reads TGTGCCAGCAGCCAAAACCCGACTAGCGGGATCGGGGAGACCCAGTACTTC.

V is TRBV28 and J is TRBJ2-7, with 7 bases fitting TRBD2. Trimming cost V 1 base and J 4 bases; bases outside gene matches: 4. Germline V gene sequence: CDR1 MDHEN, CDR2 SYDVKM. The CDR3 runs 14 residues. CDR3 loop: CASSLFGSGYEQYF. The CDR3 coding sequence is TGTGCCAGCAGTTTATTCGGTAGCGGGTACGAGCAGTACTTC.